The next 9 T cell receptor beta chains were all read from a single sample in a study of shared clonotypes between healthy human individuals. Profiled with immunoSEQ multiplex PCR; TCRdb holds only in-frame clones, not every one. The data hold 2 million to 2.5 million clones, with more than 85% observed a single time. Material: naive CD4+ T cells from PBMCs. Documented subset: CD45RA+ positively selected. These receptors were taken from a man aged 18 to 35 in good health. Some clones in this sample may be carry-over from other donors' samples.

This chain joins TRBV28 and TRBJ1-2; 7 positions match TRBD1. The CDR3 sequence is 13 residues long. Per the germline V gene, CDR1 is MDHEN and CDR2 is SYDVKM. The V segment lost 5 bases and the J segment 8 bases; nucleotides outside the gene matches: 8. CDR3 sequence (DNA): TGTGCCAGCAGTGGGGGACAGAGGCGCGGCTACACCTTC. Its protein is CASSGGQRRGYTF.

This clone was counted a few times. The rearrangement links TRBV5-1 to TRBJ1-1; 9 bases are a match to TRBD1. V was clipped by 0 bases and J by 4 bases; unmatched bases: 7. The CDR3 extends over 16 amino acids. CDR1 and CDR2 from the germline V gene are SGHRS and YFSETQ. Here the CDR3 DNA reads TGCGCCAGCAGCTTGGAGGGACAGGGATTGGGCACTGAAGCTTTCTTT. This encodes CASSLEGQGLGTEAFF.

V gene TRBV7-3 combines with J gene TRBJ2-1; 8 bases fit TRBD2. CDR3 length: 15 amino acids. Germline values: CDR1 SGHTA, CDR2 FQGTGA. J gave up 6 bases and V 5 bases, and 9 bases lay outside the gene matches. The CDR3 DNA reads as TGTGCCAGCAGCATTACCGGGACTAGAGGCAATGAGCAGTTCTTC. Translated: CASSITGTRGNEQFF.

The CDR3 DNA reads as TGTGCCAGCAGTCCCCGGGACAGGGGTAACTATGGCTACACCTTC. Amino acid sequence: CASSPRDRGNYGYTF. This chain links TRBV28 with TRBJ1-2; 10 bases agree with TRBD1. V trimming: 5 bases; J trimming: 1 base; junction bases outside the gene matches: 4. The germline V gene encodes CDR1 MDHEN and CDR2 SYDVKM. The CDR3 has 15 residues.

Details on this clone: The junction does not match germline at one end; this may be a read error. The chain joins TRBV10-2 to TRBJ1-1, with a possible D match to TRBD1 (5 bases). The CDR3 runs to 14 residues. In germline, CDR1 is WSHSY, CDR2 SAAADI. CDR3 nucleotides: TGCGCCAGCAAAAGCGAGGCAGAATGGGAGGGGATGGTCTTT. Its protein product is CASKSEAEWEGMVF.

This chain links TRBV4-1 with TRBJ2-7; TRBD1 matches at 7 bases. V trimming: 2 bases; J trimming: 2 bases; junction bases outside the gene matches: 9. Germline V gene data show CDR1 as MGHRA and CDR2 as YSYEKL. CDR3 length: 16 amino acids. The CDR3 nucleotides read TGCGCCAGCAGCCAAACTTGGGACAGTAGAGCCTACGAGCAGTACTTC. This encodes CASSQTWDSRAYEQYF.

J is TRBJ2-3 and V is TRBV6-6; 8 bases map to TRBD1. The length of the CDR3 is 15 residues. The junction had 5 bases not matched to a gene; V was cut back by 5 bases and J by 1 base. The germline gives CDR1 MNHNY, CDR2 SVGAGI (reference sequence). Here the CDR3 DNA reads TGTGCCAGCAGTCGACAGGGGATCGGCACAGATACGCAGTATTTT. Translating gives CASSRQGIGTDTQYF.

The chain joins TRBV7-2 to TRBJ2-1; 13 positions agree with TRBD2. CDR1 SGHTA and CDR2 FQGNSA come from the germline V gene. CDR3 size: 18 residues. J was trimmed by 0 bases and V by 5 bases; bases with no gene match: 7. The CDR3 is CASSIDRTSGSSYNEQFF. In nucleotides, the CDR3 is TGTGCCAGCAGCATAGACCGGACTAGCGGGAGCTCCTACAATGAGCAGTTCTTC.

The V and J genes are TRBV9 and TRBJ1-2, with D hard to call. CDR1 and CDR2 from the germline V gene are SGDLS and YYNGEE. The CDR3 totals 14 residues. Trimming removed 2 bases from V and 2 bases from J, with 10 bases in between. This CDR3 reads CASSVPGGNYGYTF. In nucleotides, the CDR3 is TGTGCCAGCAGCGTTCCTGGCGGGAACTATGGCTACACCTTC.